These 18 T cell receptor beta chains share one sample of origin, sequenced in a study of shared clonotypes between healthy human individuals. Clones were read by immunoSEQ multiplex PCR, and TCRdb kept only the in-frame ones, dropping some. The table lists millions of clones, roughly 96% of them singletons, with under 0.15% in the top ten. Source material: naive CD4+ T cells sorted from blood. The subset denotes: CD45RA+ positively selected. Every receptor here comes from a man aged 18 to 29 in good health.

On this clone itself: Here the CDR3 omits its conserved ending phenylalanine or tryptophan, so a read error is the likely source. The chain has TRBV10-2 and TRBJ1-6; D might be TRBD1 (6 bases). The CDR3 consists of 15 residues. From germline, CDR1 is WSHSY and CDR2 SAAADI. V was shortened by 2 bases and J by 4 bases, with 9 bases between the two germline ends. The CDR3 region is CASSEGDTYNSPLHL. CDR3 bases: TGCGCCAGCAGTGAGGGGGACACATATAATTCACCCCTCCACCTT.

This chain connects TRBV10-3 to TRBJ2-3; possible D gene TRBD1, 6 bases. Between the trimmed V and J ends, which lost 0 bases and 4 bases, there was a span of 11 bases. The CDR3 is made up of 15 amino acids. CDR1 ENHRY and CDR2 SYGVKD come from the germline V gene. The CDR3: CAISESAGVADTQYF. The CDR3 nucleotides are TGTGCCATCAGTGAGTCGGCAGGGGTTGCAGATACGCAGTATTTT.

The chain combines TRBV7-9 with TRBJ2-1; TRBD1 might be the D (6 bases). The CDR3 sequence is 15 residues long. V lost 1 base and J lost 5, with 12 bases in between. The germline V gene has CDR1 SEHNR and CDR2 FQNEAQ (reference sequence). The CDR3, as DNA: TGTGCCAGCAGCTTAGACGGGACACCTAACAATGAGCAGTTCTTC. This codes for CASSLDGTPNNEQFF.

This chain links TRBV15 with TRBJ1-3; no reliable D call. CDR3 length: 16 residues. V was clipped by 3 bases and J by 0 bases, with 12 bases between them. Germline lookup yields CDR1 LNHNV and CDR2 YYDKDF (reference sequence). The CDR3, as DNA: TGTGCCACCAGCAGGGAGCCGTTACTCTCTGGAAACACCATATATTTT. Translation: CATSREPLLSGNTIYF.

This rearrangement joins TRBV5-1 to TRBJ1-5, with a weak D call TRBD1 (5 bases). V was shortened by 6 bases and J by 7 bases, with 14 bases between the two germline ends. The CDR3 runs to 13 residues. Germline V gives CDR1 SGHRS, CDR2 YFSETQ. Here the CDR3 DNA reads TGCGCCAGCACCTACGATGGGGGGCAGCCCCAGCATTTT. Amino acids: CASTYDGGQPQHF.

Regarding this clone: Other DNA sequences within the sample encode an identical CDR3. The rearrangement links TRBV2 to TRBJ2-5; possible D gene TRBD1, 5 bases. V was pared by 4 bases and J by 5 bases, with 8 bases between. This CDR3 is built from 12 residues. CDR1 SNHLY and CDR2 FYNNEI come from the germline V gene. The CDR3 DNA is TGTGCCAGCAGTGTCTCAGGGGAGACCCAGTACTTC. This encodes CASSVSGETQYF.

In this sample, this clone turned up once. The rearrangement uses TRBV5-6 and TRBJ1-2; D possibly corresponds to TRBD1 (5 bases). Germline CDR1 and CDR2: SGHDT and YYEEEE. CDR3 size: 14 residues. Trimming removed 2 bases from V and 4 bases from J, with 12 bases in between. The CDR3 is CASSFDSSTYGYTF. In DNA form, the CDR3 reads TGTGCCAGCAGCTTCGACAGTTCAACCTATGGCTACACCTTC.

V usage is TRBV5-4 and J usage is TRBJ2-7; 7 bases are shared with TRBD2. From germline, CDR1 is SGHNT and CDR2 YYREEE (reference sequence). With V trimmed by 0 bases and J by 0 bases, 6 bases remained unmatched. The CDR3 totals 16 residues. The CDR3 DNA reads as TGTGCCAGCAGCTTGGTGGCTAGCGGCACCTCCTACGAGCAGTACTTC. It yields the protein CASSLVASGTSYEQYF.

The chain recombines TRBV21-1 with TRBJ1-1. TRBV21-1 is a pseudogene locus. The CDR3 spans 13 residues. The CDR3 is CASSDAPDTEAFF. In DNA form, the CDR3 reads TGTGCCAGCAGTGACGCGCCGGATACTGAAGCTTTCTTT.

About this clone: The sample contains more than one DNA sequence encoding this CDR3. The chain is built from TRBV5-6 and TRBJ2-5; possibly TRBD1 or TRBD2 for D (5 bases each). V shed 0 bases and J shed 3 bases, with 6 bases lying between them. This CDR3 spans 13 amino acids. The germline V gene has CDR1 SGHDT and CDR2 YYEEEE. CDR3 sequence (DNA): TGTGCCAGCAGCTTGGGAGGGGAAGAGACCCAGTACTTC. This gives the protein CASSLGGEETQYF.

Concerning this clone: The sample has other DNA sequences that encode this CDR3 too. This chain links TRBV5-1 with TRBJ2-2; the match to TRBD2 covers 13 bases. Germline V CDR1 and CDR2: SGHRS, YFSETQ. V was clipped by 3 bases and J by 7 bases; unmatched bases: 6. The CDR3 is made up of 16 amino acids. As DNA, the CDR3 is TGCGCCAGCAGCTCAAGGACTAGCGGGAGCGGCGGGGAGCTGTTTTTT. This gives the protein CASSSRTSGSGGELFF.

The DNA for the CDR3 is TGTGCCAGCAGGCGACAGACAGGGGTGCAAGAGACCCAGTACTTC. It translates to CASRRQTGVQETQYF. The chain recombines TRBV7-2 with TRBJ2-5; the match to TRBD1 covers 8 bases. The CDR3 consists of 15 residues. Germline CDR1 and CDR2: SGHTA and FQGNSA. J lost 2 bases, V lost 6 bases, and 8 bases had no gene match. The entire variable domain, with the rest obtained from reference TRBV7-2 and TRBJ2-5, is as follows: GAGVSQSPSNKVTEKGKDVELRCDPISGHTALYWYRQSLGQGLEFLIYFQGNSAPDKSGLPSDRFSAERTGGSVSTLTIQRTQQEDSAVYLCASRRQTGVQETQYFGPGTRLLVL.

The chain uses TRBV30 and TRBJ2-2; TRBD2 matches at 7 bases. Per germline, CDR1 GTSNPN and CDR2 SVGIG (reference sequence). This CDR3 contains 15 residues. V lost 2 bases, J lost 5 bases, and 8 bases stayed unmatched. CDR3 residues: CAWSTLWGGTGELFF. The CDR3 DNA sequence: TGTGCCTGGAGTACTCTATGGGGGGGAACCGGGGAGCTGTTTTTT.

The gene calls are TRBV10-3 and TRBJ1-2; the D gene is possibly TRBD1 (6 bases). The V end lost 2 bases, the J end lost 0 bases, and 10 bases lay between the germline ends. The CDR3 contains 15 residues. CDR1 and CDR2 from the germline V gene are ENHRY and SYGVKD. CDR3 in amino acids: CAISEGQTSNYGYTF. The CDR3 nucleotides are TGTGCCATCAGTGAGGGACAGACCTCTAACTATGGCTACACCTTC.

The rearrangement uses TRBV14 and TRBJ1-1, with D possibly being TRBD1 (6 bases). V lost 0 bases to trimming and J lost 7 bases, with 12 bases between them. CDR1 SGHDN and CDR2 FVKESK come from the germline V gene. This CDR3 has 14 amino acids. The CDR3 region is CASSQEQGLGEAFF. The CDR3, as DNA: TGTGCCAGCAGCCAAGAACAGGGATTAGGTGAAGCTTTCTTT.

The CDR3 DNA reads TGTGCCAGCATGCGCGGAGAGACCCAGTACTTC. Residues: CASMRGETQYF. The V and J genes are TRBV2 and TRBJ2-5; no firm D call. From germline, CDR1 is SNHLY and CDR2 FYNNEI. V lost 7 bases to trimming and J lost 4 bases, with 7 bases between them. The CDR3 covers 11 residues. The full variable domain, with the rest looked up from reference TRBV2 and TRBJ2-5, is EPEVTQTPSHQVTQMGQEVILRCVPISNHLYFYWYRQILGQKVEFLVSFYNNEISEKSEIFDDQFSVERPDGSNFTLKIRSTKLEDSAMYFCASMRGETQYFGPGTRLLVL.

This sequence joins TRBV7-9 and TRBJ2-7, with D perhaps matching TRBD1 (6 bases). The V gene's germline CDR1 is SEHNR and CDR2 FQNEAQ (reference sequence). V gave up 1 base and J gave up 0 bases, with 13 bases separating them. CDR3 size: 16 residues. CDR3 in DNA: TGTGCCAGCAGCTTAGGGTCTGCAGGGGACTCCTACGAGCAGTACTTC. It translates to CASSLGSAGDSYEQYF.

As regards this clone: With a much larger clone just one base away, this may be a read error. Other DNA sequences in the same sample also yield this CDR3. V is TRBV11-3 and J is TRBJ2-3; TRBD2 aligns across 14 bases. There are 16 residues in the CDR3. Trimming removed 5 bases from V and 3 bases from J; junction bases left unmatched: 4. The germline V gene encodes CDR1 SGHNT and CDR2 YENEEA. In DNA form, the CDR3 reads TGTGCCAGCAGCCCCGGGACTAGCGGGAGTACAGATACGCAGTATTTT. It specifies CASSPGTSGSTDTQYF. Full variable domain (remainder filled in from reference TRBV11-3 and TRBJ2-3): EAGVVQSPRYKIIEKKQPVAFWCNPISGHNTLYWYLQNLGQGPELLIRYENEEAVDDSQLPKDRFSAERLKGVDSTLKIQPAELGDSAVYLCASSPGTSGSTDTQYFGPGTRLTVL.